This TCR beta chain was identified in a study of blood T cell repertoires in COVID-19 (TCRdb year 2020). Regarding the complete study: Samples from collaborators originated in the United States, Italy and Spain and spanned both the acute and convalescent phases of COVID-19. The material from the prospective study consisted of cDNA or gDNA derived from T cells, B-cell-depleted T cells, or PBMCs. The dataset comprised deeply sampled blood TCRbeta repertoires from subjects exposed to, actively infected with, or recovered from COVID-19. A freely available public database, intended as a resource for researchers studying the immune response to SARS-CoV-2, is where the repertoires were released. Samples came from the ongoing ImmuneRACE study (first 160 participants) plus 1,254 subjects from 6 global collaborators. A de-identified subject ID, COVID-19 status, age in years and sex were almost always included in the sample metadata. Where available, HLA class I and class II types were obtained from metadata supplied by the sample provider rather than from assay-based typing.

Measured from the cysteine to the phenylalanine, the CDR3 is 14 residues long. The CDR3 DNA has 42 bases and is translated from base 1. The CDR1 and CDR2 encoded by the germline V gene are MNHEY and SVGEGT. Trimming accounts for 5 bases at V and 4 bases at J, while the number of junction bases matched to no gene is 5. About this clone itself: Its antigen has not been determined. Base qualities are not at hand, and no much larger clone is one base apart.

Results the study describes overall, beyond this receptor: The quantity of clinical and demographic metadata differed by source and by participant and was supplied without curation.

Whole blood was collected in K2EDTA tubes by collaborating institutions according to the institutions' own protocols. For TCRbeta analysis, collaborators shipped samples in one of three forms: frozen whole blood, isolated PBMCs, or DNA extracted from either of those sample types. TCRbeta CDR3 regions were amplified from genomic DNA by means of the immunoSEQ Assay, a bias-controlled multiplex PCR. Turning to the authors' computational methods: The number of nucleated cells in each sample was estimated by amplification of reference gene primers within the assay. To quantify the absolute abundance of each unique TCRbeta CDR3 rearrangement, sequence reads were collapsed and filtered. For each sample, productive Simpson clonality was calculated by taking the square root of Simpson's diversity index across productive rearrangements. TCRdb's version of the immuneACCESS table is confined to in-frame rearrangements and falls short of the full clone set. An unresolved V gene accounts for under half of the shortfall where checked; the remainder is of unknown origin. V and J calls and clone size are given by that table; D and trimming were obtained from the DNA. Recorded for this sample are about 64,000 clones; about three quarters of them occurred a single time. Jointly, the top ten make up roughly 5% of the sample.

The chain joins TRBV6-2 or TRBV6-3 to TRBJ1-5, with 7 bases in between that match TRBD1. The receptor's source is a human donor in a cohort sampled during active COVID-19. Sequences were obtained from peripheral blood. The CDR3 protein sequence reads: CASSTTGWNQPQHF. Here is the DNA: TGTGCCAGCAGTACGACAGGGTGGAATCAGCCCCAGCATTTT.